This T cell receptor beta chain was obtained from a study of blood T cell repertoires in COVID-19. Across the whole study: COVID-19 samples from acute and convalescent phases originated in the United States, Italy and Spain. T cells, B-cell-depleted T cells, or PBMCs supplied cDNA or gDNA.

The CDR3 length is 15 residues. The V gene end was trimmed by 1 base and the J gene end by 6 bases; junction bases not matched to a gene: 5. Germline lookup yields CDR1 MNHNS and CDR2 SASEGT. Original processing methods: Amplification from reference gene primers served as the basis for estimated nucleated cell counts. The method was immunoSEQ multiplex PCR; TCRdb's version includes in-frame clones alone and lacks a portion of them. That table furnishes V, J and clone size, whereas the DNA furnished D and trimming. The table records about 190,000 clones, around 90% of them present only once. Material: peripheral blood. The sequence derives from a man aged 50 to 60 with acute or convalescent COVID-19. The chain is built from TRBV6-1 and TRBJ2-1; TRBD1 matches 8 bases. The CDR3 bases are TGTGCCAGCAGTGAAGGAGGCAGGGGGCTCAATGAGCAGTTCTTC. This translates into CASSEGGRGLNEQFF.